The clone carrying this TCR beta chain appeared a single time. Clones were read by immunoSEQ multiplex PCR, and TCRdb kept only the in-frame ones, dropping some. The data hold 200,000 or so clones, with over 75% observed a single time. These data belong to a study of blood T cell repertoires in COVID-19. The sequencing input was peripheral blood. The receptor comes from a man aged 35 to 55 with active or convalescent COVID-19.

CDR3 sequence: CASSLGLGQGEDTQYF. For the CDR3, the DNA is TGCGCCAGCAGCTTGGGATTGGGACAGGGAGAAGATACGCAGTATTTT. The V gene is TRBV5-1, the J gene TRBJ2-3, with 9 bases matching TRBD1. The CDR3 runs 16 residues. Germline V CDR1 and CDR2: SGHRS, YFSETQ. V lost 0 bases and J lost 5; bases outside the gene matches: 7.